This T cell receptor (beta chain) stems from a study of T cells in Graves' hyperthyroidism and ophthalmopathy. Points from the study as a whole: The authors' 13 V-J model separated ophthalmopathy from stable hyperthyroidism. Most expanded thyroid clonotypes above 0.001 recurred in blood.

Regions amplified from RNA transcripts were the TCR beta CDR3 regions. Using the HTBI primer set, a first-round RT-PCR was run on the TCR CDR3. TCRdb reanalysed the multiplex PCR reads using MiXCR and keeps one entry per CDR3 protein. The table shows roughly 600,000 distinct CDR3 sequences, with about 15% occurring only once. This clonotype showed up just a few times. The antigen remains unidentified. Among ophthalmopathy patients, the Clinical Activity Score reached at least 3, the NOSPECS grade reached at least 4, and duration remained under 3 months. Over 9 ml of fresh peripheral blood supplied the PBMCs. V lost 3 bases and J lost 5; bases outside the gene matches: 6. Germline CDR1 reads DFQATT; CDR2 reads SNEGSKA (reference sequence). This CDR3 is built from 16 residues.

The chain carries TRBV20-1 and TRBJ2-2, with 13 bases aligning to TRBD2. Sample: blood. This TCR came from a woman between 45 and 60 years old with Graves' ophthalmopathy. CDR3 region: CSASHRLAGGTGELFF. CDR3 coding DNA: TGCAGTGCTAGCCATCGACTAGCGGGGGGAACCGGGGAGCTGTTTTTT.